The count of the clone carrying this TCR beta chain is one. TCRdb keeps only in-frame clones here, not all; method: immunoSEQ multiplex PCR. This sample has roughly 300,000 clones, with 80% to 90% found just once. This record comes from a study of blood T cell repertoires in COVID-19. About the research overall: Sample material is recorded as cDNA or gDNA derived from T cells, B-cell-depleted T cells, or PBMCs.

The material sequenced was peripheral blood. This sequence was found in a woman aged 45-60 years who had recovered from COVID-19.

CDR3 bases: TGTGCCACCAGTGACCCTAGCGGAGGGGCCTACAATGAGCAGTTCTTC. The encoded protein is CATSDPSGGAYNEQFF. This sequence joins TRBV24-1 and TRBJ2-1; 7 positions match TRBD2. Germline lookup yields CDR1 KGHDR and CDR2 SFDVKD. The length of the CDR3 is 16 residues. V lost 4 bases to trimming and J lost 2 bases; unmatched junction nucleotides: 7.